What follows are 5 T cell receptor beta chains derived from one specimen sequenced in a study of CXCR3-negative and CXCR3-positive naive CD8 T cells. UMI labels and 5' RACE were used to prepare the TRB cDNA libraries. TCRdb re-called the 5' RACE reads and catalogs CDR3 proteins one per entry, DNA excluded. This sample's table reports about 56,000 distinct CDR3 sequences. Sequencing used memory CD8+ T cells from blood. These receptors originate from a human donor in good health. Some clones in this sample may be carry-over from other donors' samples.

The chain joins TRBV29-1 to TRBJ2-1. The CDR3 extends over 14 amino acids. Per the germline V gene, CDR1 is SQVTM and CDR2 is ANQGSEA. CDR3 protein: CSSLEENSYNEQFF.

CDR3 region: CASFWGMNTEAFF. The rearrangement uses TRBV6-5 and TRBJ1-1. The length of the CDR3 is 13 residues. Germline V gene data show CDR1 as MNHEY and CDR2 as SVGAGI.

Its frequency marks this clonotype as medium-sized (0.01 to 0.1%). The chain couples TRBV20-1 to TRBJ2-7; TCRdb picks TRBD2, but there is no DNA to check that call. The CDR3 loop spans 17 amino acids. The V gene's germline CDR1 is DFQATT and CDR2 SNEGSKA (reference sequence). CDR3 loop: CSARDSGTSGPPYEQYF.

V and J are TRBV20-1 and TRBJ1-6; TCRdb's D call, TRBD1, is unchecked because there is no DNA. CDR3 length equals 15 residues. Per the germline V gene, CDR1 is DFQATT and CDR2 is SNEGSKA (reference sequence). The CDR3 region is CSARPVGQGSSPLHF.

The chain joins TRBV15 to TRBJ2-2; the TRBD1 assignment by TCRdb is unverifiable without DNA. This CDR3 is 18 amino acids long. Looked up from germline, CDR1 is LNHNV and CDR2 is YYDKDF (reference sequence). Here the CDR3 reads CATRRTSGTGGFTGELFF.